Sequencing of this TCR beta chain was carried out in a study of T cells in Graves' hyperthyroidism and ophthalmopathy. Study-level background: The initial diagnosis was the point when peripheral blood was collected, ahead of any treatment. Study-wide results and limits: Blood also showed most of the thyroid clonotypes that were expanded above 0.001.

The sample holds many counts of this clonotype. Its specificity is unknown. The TCR beta CDR3 regions underwent amplification using RNA transcripts as the source. When the TCR CDR3 underwent first-round RT-PCR, the HTBI primer set was used. TCRdb recomputed calls from the multiplex PCR reads with MiXCR, one row per CDR3 protein. The sample lists about 640,000 distinct CDR3 sequences, around 21% occurring once. Duration under 3 months, a NOSPECS grade of at least 4, and a Clinical Activity Score of at least 3 characterized the ophthalmopathy patients. The CDR3 totals 15 residues. V gave up 2 bases and J gave up 3 bases, with 13 bases separating them. The germline gives CDR1 SNHLY, CDR2 FYNNEI.

V is TRBV2 and J is TRBJ2-5; TRBD1 is a possible D gene (6 bases). The sequencing input was blood. The source is a young man with Graves' ophthalmopathy. The CDR3 here is CASSEMGTSKETQYF. In DNA form, the CDR3 reads TGTGCCAGCAGTGAAATGGGGACATCTAAAGAGACCCAGTACTTC.